This T cell receptor beta chain was sequenced during a study of blood T cells in healthy people across ages. This clonotype was observed many times. Its antigen is still unknown. With a J-beta primer mix and a sample-barcoded 5' primer, a second PCR ran roughly 6 to 11 cycles. Every single cDNA molecule received a tag from a template-switch adaptor with 12 random nucleotides. CDR3-containing paired-end reads numbering at least 2.5 million came from each sample. TCRdb recomputed calls from the 5' RACE reads with MiXCR, one row per CDR3 protein. Of 1.5 million to 2 million distinct CDR3 sequences in the sample, 28% were seen once. Study findings and constraints: As age increased, TCR beta diversity per million T cells fell in a roughly linear fashion.

Germline V lookup: CDR1 ENHRY, CDR2 SYGVKD. V lost 3 bases, J lost 5 bases, and 13 bases lay in between. The CDR3 totals 14 residues. This sequence joins TRBV10-3 and TRBJ2-5, with D maybe TRBD2 (5 bases). This sequence originates from a woman aged 30 to 39 in good health. Source material: blood. CDR3 loop: CAISDWGEEETQYF. CDR3 in DNA: TGTGCCATCAGTGATTGGGGAGAGGAGGAGACCCAGTACTTC.